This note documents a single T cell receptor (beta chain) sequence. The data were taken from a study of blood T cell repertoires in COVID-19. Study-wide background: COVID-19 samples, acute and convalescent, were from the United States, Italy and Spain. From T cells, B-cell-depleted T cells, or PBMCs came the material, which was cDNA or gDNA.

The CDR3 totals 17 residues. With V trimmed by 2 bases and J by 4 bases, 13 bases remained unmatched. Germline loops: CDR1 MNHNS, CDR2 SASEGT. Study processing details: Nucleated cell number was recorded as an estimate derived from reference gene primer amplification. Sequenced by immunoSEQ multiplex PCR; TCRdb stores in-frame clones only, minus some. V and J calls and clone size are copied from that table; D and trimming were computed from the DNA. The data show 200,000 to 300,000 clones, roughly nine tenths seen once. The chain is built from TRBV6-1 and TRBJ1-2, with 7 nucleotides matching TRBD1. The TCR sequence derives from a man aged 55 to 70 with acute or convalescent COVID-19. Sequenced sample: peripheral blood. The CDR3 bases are TGTGCCAGCAGTGAAATGGTGGGACAGATTTCCCTCTATGGCTACACCTTC. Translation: CASSEMVGQISLYGYTF.